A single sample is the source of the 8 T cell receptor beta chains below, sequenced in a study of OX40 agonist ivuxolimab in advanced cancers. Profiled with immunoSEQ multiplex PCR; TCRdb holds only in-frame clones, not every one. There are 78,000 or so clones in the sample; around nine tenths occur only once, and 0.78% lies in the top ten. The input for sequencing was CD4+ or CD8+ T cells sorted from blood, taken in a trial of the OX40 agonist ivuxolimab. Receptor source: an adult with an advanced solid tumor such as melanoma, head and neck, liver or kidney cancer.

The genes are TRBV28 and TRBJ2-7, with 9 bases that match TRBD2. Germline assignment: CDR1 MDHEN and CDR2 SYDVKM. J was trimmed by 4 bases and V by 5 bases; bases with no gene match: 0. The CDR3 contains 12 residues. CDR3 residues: CASSSGGYEQYF. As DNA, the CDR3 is TGTGCCAGCAGTAGCGGGGGGTACGAGCAGTACTTC.

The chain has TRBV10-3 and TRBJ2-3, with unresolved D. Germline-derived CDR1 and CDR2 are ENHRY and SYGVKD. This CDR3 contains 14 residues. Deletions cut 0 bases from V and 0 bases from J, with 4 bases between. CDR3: CAISESDSTDTQYF. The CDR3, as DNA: TGTGCCATCAGTGAGTCGGACAGCACAGATACGCAGTATTTT.

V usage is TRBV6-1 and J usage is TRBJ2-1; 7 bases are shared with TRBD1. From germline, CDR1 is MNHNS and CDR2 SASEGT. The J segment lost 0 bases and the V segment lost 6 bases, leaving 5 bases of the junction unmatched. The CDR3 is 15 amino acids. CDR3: CASRGGGASYNEQFF. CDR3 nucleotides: TGTGCCAGCAGAGGGGGCGGTGCCTCCTACAATGAGCAGTTCTTC.

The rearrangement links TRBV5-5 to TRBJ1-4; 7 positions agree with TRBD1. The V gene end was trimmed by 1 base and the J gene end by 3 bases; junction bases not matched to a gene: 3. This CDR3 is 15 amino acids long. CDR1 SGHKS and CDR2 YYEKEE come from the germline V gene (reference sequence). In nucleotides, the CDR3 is TGTGCCAGCAGCTTGTCGGGACAGCCTAATGAAAAACTGTTTTTT. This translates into CASSLSGQPNEKLFF.

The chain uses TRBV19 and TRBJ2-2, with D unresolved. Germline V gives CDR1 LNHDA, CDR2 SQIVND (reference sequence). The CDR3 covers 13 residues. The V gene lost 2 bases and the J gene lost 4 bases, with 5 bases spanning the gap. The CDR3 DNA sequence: TGTGCCAGTAGTATACAGGTCACCGGGGAGCTGTTTTTT. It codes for CASSIQVTGELFF.

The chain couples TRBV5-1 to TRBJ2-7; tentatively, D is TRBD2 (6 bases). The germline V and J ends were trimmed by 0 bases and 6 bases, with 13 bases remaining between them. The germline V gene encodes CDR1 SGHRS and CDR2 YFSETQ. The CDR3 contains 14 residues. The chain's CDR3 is CASSLGVEGGEQYF. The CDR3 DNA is TGCGCCAGCAGCTTGGGTGTGGAGGGCGGCGAGCAGTACTTC.

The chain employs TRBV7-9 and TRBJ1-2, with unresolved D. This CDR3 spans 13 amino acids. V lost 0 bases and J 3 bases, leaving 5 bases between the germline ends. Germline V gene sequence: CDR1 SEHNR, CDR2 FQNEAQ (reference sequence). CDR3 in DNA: TGTGCCAGCAGCTTAGCTAGGGACTATGGCTACACCTTC. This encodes CASSLARDYGYTF.

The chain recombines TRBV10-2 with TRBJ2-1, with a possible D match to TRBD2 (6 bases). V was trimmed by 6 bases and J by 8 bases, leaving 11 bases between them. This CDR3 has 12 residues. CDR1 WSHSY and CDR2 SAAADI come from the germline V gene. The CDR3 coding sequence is TGCGCCAGCAGGAAAGGAGGGCATGAGCAGTTCTTC. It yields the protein CASRKGGHEQFF.